This entry concerns a single TCR beta chain. Its antigen remains unidentified. The data were taken from a study of siplizumab effects on memory and regulatory T cells. Study-wide points: With siplizumab, Treg-derived clones averaged around 70% of mappable alloreactive CD4+ clones, versus 25% to 30% in controls. With siplizumab, cumulative frequency of CD4+ memory-derived alloreactive sequences dropped significantly.

Sequenced by immunoSEQ multiplex PCR; TCRdb stores in-frame clones only, minus some. The repertoire consists of about 100,000 clones, with roughly 93% occurring once and the leading ten covering 0.55% to 0.8%. This CDR3 region has 14 residues. The V and J ends lost 3 bases and 6 bases respectively, with 14 bases between them. In germline, CDR1 is SGHRS, CDR2 YFSETQ. This sequence joins TRBV5-1 and TRBJ2-3, with D perhaps matching TRBD1 or TRBD2 (7 bases each). Material for sequencing was Tregs sorted from blood. The sequence was obtained from a human donor in good health. CDR3 DNA sequence: TGCGCCAGCAGCTGGACCCAGGGGGGGGATACGCAGTATTTT. Encoded protein: CASSWTQGGDTQYF.